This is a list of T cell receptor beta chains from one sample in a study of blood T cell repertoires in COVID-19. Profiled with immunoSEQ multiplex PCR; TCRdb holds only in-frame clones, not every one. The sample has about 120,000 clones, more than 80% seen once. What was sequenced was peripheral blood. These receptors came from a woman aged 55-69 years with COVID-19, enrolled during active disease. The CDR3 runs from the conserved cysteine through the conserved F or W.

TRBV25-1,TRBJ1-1,CASSRREVTEAFF
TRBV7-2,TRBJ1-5,CASSLTQTNQPQHF
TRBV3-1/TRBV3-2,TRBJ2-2,CASSLRTSGANTGELFF
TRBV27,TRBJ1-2,CASSLIGGFDGYTF
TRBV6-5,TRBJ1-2,CASSYSTLSYGYTF
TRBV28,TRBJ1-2,CASSSQSFLRGQGSNYGYTF
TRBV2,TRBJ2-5,CASRTGGGGGPQYF
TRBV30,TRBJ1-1,CAWSITGNTEAFF
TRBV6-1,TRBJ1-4,CASSEAARKLFF
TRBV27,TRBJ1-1,CASSLKAGDRQAFF
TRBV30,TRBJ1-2,CASEMAVYGYTF
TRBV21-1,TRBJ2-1,CASPHVGDLPNNEQFF
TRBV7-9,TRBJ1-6,CASSRQLDSPLHF
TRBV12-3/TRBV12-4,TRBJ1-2,CASSFPGYGYTF
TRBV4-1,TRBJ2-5,CASSGPAQETQYF
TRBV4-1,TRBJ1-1,CASSQEVGVNTEAFF
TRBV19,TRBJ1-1,CASSIRGPDTEAFF
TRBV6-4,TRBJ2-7,CASRDQGQGGGEQYF
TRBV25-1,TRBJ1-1,CATGAGWGTEAFF
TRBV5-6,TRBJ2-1,CASSLVGHNEQFF
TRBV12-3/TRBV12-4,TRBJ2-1,CASSLSGGTEQFF
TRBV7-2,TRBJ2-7,CASSPPVYEQYF
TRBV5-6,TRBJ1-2,CASSSGASGYTF
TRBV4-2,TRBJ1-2,CASYPRGALYGYTF
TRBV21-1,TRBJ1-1,CASSKAFGGGLTEAFF
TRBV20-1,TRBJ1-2,CSASLEIYGYTF
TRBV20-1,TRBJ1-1,CSASQTEAFF
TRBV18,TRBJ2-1,CASSPFTQGENEQFF
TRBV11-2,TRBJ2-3,CASSSPGGGWVDTQYF
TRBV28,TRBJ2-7,CASRQVWGSYEQYF
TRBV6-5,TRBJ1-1,CASSYSGQGETFF
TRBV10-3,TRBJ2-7,CAISEGTSGGKSSYEQYF
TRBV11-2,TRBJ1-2,CASSLLRGVYGYTF
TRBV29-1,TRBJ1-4,CSVDLRGGGYEKLFF
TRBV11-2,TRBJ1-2,CASTTGRGGYGYTF
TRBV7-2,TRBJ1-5,CASSPDISNQPQHF
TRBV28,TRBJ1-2,CASSPGLLYGYTF
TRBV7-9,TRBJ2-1,CASSLATQGSYNEQFF
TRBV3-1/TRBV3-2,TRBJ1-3,CASSPYNSGNTIYF